This entry concerns a single T cell receptor beta chain. This sample stems from a study of shared clonotypes between healthy human individuals. The protocol was immunoSEQ multiplex PCR, while the TCRdb copy is restricted to in-frame clones and leaves out a portion. The repertoire consists of over 1.4 million clones, with roughly 97% occurring once and the leading ten covering roughly 1.2%. The CDR3 consists of 15 residues. V was pared by 4 bases and J by 2 bases, with 16 bases between. Germline loops: CDR1 GTSNPN, CDR2 SVGIG (reference sequence). This TCR derives from a man aged 30 to 45 in good health. This chain links TRBV30 with TRBJ2-3; D unresolved. Specimen: naive CD4+ T cells sorted from blood. The subset here: CD45RA+ positively selected. CDR3 coding DNA: TGTGCCTGGACCCAACAGCGTATCATCACAGATACGCAGTATTTT. Protein product: CAWTQQRIITDTQYF.